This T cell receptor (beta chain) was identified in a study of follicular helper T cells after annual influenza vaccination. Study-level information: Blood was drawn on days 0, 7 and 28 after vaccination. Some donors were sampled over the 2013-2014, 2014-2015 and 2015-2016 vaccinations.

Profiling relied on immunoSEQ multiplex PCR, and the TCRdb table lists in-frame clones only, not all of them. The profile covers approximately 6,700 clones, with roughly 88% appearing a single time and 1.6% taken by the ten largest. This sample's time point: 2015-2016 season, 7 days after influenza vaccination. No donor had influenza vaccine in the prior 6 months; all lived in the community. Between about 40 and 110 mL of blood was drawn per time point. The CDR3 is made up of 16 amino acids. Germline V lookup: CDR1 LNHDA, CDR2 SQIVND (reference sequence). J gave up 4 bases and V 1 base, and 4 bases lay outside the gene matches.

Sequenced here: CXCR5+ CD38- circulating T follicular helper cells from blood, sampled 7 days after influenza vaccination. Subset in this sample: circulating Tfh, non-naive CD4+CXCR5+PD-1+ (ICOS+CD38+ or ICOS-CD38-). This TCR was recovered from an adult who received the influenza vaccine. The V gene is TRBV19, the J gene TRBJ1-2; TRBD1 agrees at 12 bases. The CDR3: CASSIAGTGGFYGYTF. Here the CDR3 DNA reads TGTGCCAGTAGTATAGCCGGGACAGGGGGCTTCTATGGCTACACCTTC.